This TCR beta chain was retrieved from a study of blood T cell repertoires in COVID-19. Study background: From the United States, Italy and Spain came samples of acute and convalescent COVID-19.

The length of the CDR3 is 15 residues. Trimming shortened V by 1 base and J by 4 bases, and 11 bases separated the two germline ends. CDR1 and CDR2 (germline): LGHDT, YNNKEL (reference sequence). Measured with immunoSEQ multiplex PCR; TCRdb has only the in-frame clones, and not every one. The repertoire holds about 150,000 clones, with about four fifths as singletons. The sequence was collected from a woman aged 70-85 years with COVID-19, enrolled during active disease. J is TRBJ1-5 and V is TRBV3-1 (or the pseudogene TRBV3-2); D perhaps matches TRBD1 (6 bases). Specimen: peripheral blood. CDR3 residues: CASSQGPQGNQPQHF. DNA for the CDR3: TGTGCCAGCAGCCAAGGTCCTCAGGGGAATCAGCCCCAGCATTTT.